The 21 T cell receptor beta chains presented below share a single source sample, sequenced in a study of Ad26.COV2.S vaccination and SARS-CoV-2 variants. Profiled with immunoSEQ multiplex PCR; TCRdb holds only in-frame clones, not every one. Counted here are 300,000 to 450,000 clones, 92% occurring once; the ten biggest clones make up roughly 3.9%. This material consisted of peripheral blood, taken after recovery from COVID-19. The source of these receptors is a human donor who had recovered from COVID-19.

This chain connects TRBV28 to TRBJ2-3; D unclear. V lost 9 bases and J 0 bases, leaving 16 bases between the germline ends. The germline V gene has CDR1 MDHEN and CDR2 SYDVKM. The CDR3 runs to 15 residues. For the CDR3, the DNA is TGTGCCAGTTCCCTTCCAATGGGGAGCACAGATACGCAGTATTTT. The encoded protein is CASSLPMGSTDTQYF.

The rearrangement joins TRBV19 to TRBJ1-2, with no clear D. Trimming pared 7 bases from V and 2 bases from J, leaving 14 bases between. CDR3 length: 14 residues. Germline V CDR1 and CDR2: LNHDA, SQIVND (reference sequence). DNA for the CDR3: TGTGCCAGTACCATAGGCGTGGCAAACTATGGCTACACCTTC. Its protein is CASTIGVANYGYTF.

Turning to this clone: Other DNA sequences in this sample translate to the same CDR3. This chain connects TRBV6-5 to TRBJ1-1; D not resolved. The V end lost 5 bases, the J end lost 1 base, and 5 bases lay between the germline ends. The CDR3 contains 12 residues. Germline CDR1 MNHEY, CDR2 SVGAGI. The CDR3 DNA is TGTGCCAGCAGTCGGGGGAACACTGAAGCTTTCTTT. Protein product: CASSRGNTEAFF.

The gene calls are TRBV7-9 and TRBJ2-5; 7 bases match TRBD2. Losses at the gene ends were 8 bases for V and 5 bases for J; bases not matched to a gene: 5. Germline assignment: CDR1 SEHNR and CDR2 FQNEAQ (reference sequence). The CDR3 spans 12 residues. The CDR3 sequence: CASGGEEETQYF. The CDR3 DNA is TGTGCCAGCGGGGGGGAGGAGGAGACCCAGTACTTC.

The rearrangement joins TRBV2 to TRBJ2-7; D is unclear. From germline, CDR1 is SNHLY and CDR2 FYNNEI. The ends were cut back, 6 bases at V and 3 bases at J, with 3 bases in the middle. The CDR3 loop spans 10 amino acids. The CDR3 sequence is CASSFYEQYF. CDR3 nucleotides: TGTGCCAGCAGCTTCTACGAGCAGTACTTC.

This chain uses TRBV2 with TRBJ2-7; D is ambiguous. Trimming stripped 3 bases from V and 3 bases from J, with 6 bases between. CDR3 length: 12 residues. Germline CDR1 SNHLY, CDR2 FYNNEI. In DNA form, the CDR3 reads TGTGCCAGCAGTGACCAATTCTACGAGCAGTACTTC. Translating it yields CASSDQFYEQYF.

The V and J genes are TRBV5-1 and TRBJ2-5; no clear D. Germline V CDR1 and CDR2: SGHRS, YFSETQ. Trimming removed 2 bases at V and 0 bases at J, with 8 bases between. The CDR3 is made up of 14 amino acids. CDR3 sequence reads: CASSFGTNQETQYF. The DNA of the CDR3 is TGCGCCAGCAGCTTTGGCACAAACCAAGAGACCCAGTACTTC.

CDR3 sequence: CASSPSGGLGNQPQHF. The CDR3 nucleotides are TGTGCCAGCAGTCCTTCAGGGGGCTTAGGCAATCAGCCCCAGCATTTT. The chain is built from TRBV27 and TRBJ1-5, with TRBD1 matching over 8 bases. Germline lookup yields CDR1 MNHEY and CDR2 SMNVEV (reference sequence). The CDR3 loop spans 16 amino acids. V shed 5 bases and J 2 bases; nucleotides not matched to a gene: 8.

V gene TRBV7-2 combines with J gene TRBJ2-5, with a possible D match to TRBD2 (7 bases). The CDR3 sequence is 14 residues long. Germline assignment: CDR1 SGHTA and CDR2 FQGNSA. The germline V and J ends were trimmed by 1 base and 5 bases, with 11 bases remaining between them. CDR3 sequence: CASSLDGGPETQYF. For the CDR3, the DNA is TGTGCCAGCAGCTTAGACGGGGGGCCGGAGACCCAGTACTTC.

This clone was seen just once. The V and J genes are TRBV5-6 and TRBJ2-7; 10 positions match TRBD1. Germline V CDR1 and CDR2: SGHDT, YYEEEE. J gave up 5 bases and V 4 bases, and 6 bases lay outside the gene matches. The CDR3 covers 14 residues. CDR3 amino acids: CASSPGTGVHEQYF. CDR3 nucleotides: TGTGCCAGCAGCCCCGGGACAGGGGTGCACGAGCAGTACTTC.

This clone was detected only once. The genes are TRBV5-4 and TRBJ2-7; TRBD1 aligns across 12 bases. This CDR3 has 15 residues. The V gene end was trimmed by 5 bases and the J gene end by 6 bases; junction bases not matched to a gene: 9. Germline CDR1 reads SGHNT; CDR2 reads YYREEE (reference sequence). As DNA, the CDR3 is TGTGCCAGCAGTCTGAGCGGGACAGGGGGCGCCGAGCAGTACTTC. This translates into CASSLSGTGGAEQYF.

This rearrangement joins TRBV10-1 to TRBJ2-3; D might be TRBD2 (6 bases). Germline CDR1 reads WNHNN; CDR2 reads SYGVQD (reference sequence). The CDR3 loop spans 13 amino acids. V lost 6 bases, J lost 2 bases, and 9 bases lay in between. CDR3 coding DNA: TGCGCCAGCAGCCCGGGGGACACAGATACGCAGTATTTT. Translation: CASSPGDTDTQYF.

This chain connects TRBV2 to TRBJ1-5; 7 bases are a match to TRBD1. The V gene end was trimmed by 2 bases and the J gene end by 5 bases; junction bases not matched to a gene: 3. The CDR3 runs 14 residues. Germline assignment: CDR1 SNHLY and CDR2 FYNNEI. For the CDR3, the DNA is TGTGCCAGCAGTGAATGGCAGGGGGATCAGCCCCAGCATTTT. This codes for CASSEWQGDQPQHF. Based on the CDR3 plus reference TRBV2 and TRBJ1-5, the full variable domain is EPEVTQTPSHQVTQMGQEVILRCVPISNHLYFYWYRQILGQKVEFLVSFYNNEISEKSEIFDDQFSVERPDGSNFTLKIRSTKLEDSAMYFCASSEWQGDQPQHFGDGTRLSIL.

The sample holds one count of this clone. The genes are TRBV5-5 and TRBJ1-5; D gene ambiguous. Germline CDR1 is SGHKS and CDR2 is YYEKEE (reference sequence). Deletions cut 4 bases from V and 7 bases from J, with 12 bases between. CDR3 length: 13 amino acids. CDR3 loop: CASSLQAQQPQHF. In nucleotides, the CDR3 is TGTGCCAGCAGCCTGCAGGCCCAGCAGCCCCAGCATTTT.

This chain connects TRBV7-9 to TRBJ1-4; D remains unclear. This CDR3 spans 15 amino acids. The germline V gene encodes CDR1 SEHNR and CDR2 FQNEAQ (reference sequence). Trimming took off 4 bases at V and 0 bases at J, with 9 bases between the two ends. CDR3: CASSSAVATNEKLFF. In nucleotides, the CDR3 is TGTGCCAGCAGCTCGGCCGTTGCAACTAATGAAAAACTGTTTTTT. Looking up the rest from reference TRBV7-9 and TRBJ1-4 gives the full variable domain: DTGVSQNPRHKITKRGQNVTFRCDPISEHNRLYWYRQTLGQGPEFLTYFQNEAQLEKSRLLSDRFSAERPKGSFSTLEIQRTEQGDSAMYLCASSSAVATNEKLFFGSGTQLSVL.

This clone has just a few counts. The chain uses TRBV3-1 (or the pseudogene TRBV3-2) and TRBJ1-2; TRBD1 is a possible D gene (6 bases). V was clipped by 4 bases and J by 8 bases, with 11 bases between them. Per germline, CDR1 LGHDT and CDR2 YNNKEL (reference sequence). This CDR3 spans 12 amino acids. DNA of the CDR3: TGTGCCAGCAGCCCCCGTGGGGGCGGCTACACCTTC. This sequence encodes CASSPRGGGYTF.

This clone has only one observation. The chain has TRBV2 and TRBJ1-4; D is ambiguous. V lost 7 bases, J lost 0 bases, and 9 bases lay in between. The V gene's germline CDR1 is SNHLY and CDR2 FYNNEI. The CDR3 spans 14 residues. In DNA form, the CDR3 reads TGTGCCAGCAAGGTGACCTCAACTAATGAAAAACTGTTTTTT. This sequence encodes CASKVTSTNEKLFF.

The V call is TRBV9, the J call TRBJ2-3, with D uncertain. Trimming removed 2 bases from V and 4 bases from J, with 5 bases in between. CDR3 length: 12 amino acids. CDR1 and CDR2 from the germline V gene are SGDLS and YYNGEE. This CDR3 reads CASSVVADTQYF. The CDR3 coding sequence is TGTGCCAGCAGCGTCGTCGCAGATACGCAGTATTTT.

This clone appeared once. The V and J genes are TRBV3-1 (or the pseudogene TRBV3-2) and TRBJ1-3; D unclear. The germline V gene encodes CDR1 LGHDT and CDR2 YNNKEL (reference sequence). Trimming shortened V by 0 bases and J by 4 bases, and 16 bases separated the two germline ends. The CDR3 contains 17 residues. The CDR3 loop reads CASSQESLGSSGNTIYF. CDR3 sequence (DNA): TGTGCCAGCAGCCAAGAATCCTTGGGCTCCTCGGGAAACACCATATATTTT.

The chain's CDR3 is CASSRTEGTQYF. As DNA, the CDR3 is TGTGCCAGCAGCCGGACGGAAGGGACCCAGTACTTC. The chain couples TRBV5-6 to TRBJ2-5; D remains unclear. The CDR3 covers 12 residues. CDR1 and CDR2 (germline): SGHDT, YYEEEE. V lost 4 bases and J 7 bases, leaving 11 bases between the germline ends.

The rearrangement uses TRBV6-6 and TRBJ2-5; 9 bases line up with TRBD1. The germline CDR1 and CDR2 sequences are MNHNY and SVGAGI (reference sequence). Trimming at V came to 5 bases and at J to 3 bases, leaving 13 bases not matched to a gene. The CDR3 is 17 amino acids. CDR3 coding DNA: TGTGCCAGCAGTCACAGGGGGCCCAAATGGGATGAAGAGACCCAGTACTTC. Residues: CASSHRGPKWDEETQYF.